This paragraph covers one T cell receptor beta chain sequence. Its matching antigen is unknown. The V end was cut by 0 bases, the J end by 1 base, with 9 bases between. Germline loops: CDR1 LGHNA, CDR2 YNFKEQ. The CDR3 runs 15 residues. The data belong to a study of cytomegalovirus exposure and HLA in healthy donors. Study-level background: According to later analysis, the same platform produced the 120 validation and over 600 first-cohort repertoires. Study findings and constraints: Associated with cytomegalovirus, according to the listing, were 164 TCR beta chains. The CMV antigen specificity of a few CMV-associated chains was confirmed through in vitro analysis.

The donors were members of the validation cohort comprising over 100 subjects, separate from the roughly 640-subject first cohort. The protocol was immunoSEQ multiplex PCR, while the TCRdb copy is restricted to in-frame clones and leaves out a portion. This table has 200,000 to 250,000 clones, 65% to 85% appearing once. The source is a woman in her 30s in good health and CMV-seropositive. V usage is TRBV4-2 and J usage is TRBJ1-2; D possibly corresponds to TRBD1 (5 bases). Input material: PBMCs. CDR3 loop: CASSQETGGNYGYTF. The CDR3 nucleotides are TGTGCCAGCAGCCAAGAAACAGGTGGTAACTATGGCTACACCTTC.